This TCR beta chain was obtained from a study of CD8 T cells in Susac syndrome (dated by TCRdb to about 2019). With regard to the full study: The study used repertoire sequencing to test whether antigen drove CD8+ T cell activation and differentiation in Susac syndrome. The study at large found these results: The study acknowledged that relatively few individuals were included in the TCR sequencing and HLA analysis.

CDR1 is given as MGHDK and CDR2 as SYGVNS, both from the germline V gene. The germline ends are 8 bases apart after V is trimmed by 1 base and J by 5 bases. The CDR3 sequence holds 14 residues, the cysteine and phenylalanine included. The retained sequence is limited to the CDR3, 42 bases, with the frame set at the first base. RNA was extracted with the RNeasy kit and 0.5 to 1 ug was reverse transcribed using random hexamers. The immunoSEQ multiplex PCR assay, covering 54 Vbeta and 13 Jbeta segments, was used to amplify TCR beta CDR3 regions. Bias from PCR amplification was corrected by using a synthetic template baseline for primer optimization and for computational correction. In the paper's pipeline: Reads were annotated to V, D and J genes according to IMGT and were analyzed with immunoSEQ Analyzer, with only productive sequences retained. To calculate clonality, Shannon entropy was normalized by log2 of the number of productive unique sequences and then subtracted from one. For each patient and control, public and private clones were evaluated within the 100 most prevalent clones. Susac-specific clones were defined as absent from healthy and MS cohorts, around 1,000 published viral clones and other ImmuneACCESS disease sequences. In-frame beta chains were kept once TCRdb had trimmed the public reads at Q25 with fastp and called clones with MiXCR. All rows with the same CDR3 protein become a single entry with the most common DNA and genes. TCRdb, not the authors, supplied the V and J calls. The table for this sample lists over 200,000 distinct CDR3 sequences; 85% to 95% of them were counted only once. The ten largest account for around 0.082% of the sample.

High-throughput TCR beta sequencing profiled peripheral blood CD8+ and CD4+ T cells from healthy donors, Susac syndrome patients and multiple sclerosis patients. Treatment-naive patients with stable or active relapsing-remitting disease fulfilling revised McDonald criteria were used as multiple sclerosis controls. CD8+ TEMRA cells were enriched by FACS, while bulk CD8+ and CD4+ T cells were purified by magnetic negative isolation. Blood was drawn into EDTA tubes, processed within 24 hours, and PBMCs were isolated by density gradient centrifugation. PBMCs intended for TCR sequencing were cryopreserved in liquid nitrogen and were subsequently thawed in a 37 degrees C water bath. Purity of sorted or isolated CD4+, CD8+ and CD8+ TEMRA cells was at least 90%. Worth noting for this clonotype: Its antigen target is currently unknown. No base quality information exists; no much larger clone differs at one position.

This TCR derives from a human donor with multiple sclerosis. The rearranged chain carries TRBV25-1 and TRBJ2-2; the D region possibly corresponds to TRBD1 (5 bases align). Sequencing used CD4+ T cells from PBMCs. The CDR3 protein sequence reads: CASSEWQGTGELFF. The DNA sequence is given as TGTGCCAGCAGTGAATGGCAGGGAACCGGGGAGCTGTTTTTT.